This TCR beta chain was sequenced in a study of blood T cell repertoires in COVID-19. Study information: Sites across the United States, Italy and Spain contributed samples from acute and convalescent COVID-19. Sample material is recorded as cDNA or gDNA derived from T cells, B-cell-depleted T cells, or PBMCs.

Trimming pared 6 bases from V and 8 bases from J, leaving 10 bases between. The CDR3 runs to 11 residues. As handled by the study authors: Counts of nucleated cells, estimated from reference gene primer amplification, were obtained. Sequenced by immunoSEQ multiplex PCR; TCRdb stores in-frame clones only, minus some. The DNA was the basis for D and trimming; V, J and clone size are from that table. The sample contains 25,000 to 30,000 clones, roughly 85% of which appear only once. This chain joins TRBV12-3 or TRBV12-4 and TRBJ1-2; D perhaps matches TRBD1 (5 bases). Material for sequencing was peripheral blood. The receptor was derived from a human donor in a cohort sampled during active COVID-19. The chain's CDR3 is CASRGRGGYTF. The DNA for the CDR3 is TGTGCCAGCAGAGGAAGGGGCGGCTACACCTTC.